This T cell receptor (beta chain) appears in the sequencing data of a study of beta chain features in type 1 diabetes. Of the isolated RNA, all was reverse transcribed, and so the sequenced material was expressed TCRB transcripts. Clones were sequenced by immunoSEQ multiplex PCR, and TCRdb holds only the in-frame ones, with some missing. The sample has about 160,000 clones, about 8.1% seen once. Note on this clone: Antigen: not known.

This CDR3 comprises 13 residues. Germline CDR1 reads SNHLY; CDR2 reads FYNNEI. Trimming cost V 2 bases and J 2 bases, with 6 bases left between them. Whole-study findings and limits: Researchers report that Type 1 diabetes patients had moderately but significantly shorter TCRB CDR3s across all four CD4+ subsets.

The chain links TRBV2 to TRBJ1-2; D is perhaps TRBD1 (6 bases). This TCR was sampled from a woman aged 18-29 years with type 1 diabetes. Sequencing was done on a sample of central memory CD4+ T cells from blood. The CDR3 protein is CASSEQGNYGYTF. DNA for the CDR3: TGTGCCAGCAGTGAACAGGGGAACTATGGCTACACCTTC. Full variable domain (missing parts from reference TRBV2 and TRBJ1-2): EPEVTQTPSHQVTQMGQEVILRCVPISNHLYFYWYRQILGQKVEFLVSFYNNEISEKSEIFDDQFSVERPDGSNFTLKIRSTKLEDSAMYFCASSEQGNYGYTFGSGTRLTVV.